A single sample is the source of the 19 T cell receptor beta chains below, sequenced in a study of T cell responses to AZD1222 COVID-19 vaccine. Sequencing was performed with immunoSEQ multiplex PCR; in TCRdb, only in-frame clones are kept and a portion is missing. The sample has around 130,000 clones, more than 90% seen once; the top ten hold about 1.1%. Sample: peripheral blood, taken 28 days after the second AZD1222 dose. These receptors all stem from an adult who received the AZD1222 COVID-19 vaccine.

This chain links TRBV7-9 with TRBJ2-2, with D unclear. Per the germline V gene, CDR1 is SEHNR and CDR2 is FQNEAQ (reference sequence). V was pared by 7 bases and J by 6 bases, with 15 bases between. This CDR3 is 14 amino acids long. The CDR3: CASTLNAEAGELFF. CDR3 bases: TGTGCCAGCACCCTGAACGCAGAGGCCGGGGAGCTGTTTTTT.

The chain recombines TRBV24-1 with TRBJ2-1; TRBD2 matches 14 bases. This CDR3 comprises 16 residues. The V and J ends lost 3 bases and 10 bases, in that order; junction bases with no gene match: 7. Germline V CDR1 and CDR2: KGHDR, SFDVKD. The CDR3 DNA reads TGTGCCACCAGTGATACCCGACTAGCGGGAGGGTGGGAGCAGTTCTTC. Translation gives CATSDTRLAGGWEQFF.

The V gene is TRBV6-5, the J gene TRBJ2-1; 9 bases map to TRBD1. CDR1 is MNHEY and CDR2 is SVGAGI in the germline V gene. CDR3 length: 14 amino acids. Losses at the gene ends were 4 bases for V and 10 bases for J; bases not matched to a gene: 8. The CDR3 nucleotides read TGTGCCAGCAGTTGGGACAGGGAAGGGACAGAGCAGTTCTTC. This translates into CASSWDREGTEQFF.

The rearrangement uses TRBV3-1 (or the pseudogene TRBV3-2) and TRBJ2-7, with D possibly being TRBD2 (5 bases). Germline-derived CDR1 and CDR2 are LGHDT and YNNKEL (reference sequence). The ends were cut back, 0 bases at V and 2 bases at J, with 14 bases in the middle. The CDR3 has 16 residues. The CDR3: CASSQDTSGFPYEQYF. DNA for the CDR3: TGTGCCAGCAGCCAAGATACCAGCGGCTTTCCCTACGAGCAGTACTTC.

J is TRBJ1-2 and V is TRBV30; no definite D call. Trimming removed 2 bases from V and 1 base from J, with 8 bases in between. Germline-derived CDR1 and CDR2 are GTSNPN and SVGIG (reference sequence). The length of the CDR3 is 13 residues. DNA for the CDR3: TGTGCCTGGAGTTCCGGGGTTAACTATGGCTACACCTTC. Translating gives CAWSSGVNYGYTF.

The DNA for the CDR3 is TGTGCCAGCAGCCAGGAGCCAGGGAGCTCCTATAATTCACCCCTCCACTTT. This translates into CASSQEPGSSYNSPLHF. This chain uses TRBV9 with TRBJ1-6; possible D gene TRBD1, 5 bases. Germline V gene data show CDR1 as SGDLS and CDR2 as YYNGEE. This CDR3 region has 17 residues. The V end was cut by 4 bases, the J end by 0 bases, with 14 bases between.

The chain has TRBV4-1 and TRBJ2-5; D possibly uses TRBD1 or TRBD2 (5 bases each). V was clipped by 0 bases and J by 1 base, with 9 bases between them. This CDR3 contains 15 residues. Germline loops: CDR1 MGHRA, CDR2 YSYEKL. CDR3 residues: CASSQEGVGQETQYF. The CDR3 DNA is TGCGCCAGCAGCCAAGAGGGGGTTGGCCAAGAGACCCAGTACTTC.

The chain recombines TRBV14 with TRBJ2-1; 16 bases match TRBD2. In germline, CDR1 is SGHDN, CDR2 FVKESK. The CDR3 consists of 20 residues. With 2 bases clipped from V and 8 bases from J, the junction kept 15 bases outside the gene matches. The CDR3 DNA follows: TGTGCCAGCAGCCAACTGGGACTAGCGGGGGGGCCGTATCTAAGTGATGAGCAGTTCTTC. This sequence encodes CASSQLGLAGGPYLSDEQFF.

The rearrangement joins TRBV9 to TRBJ1-5; D gene uncertain. Germline V gene lookup returns CDR1 SGDLS and CDR2 YYNGEE. The germline V and J ends were trimmed by 2 bases and 0 bases, with 9 bases remaining between them. This CDR3 has 15 amino acids. Here the CDR3 DNA reads TGTGCCAGCAGCGTGGAGGGTAATAGCAATCAGCCCCAGCATTTT. This sequence encodes CASSVEGNSNQPQHF.

This chain joins TRBV19 and TRBJ1-5, with unresolved D. V shed 9 bases and J shed 7 bases, with 22 bases lying between them. The CDR3 is made up of 15 amino acids. Germline V gene data show CDR1 as LNHDA and CDR2 as SQIVND (reference sequence). This CDR3 reads CASQIGTAGSQPQHF. In DNA, the CDR3 is TGTGCCAGCCAGATCGGTACGGCAGGCTCGCAGCCCCAGCATTTT.

J is TRBJ2-6 and V is TRBV19; 8 bases line up with TRBD1. V was pared by 3 bases and J by 3 bases, with 10 bases of the junction left unmatched. The CDR3 extends over 18 amino acids. Germline V gives CDR1 LNHDA, CDR2 SQIVND (reference sequence). CDR3 coding DNA: TGTGCCAGTAGTATGATGCCAGGGGGCGCGGGTGGGGCCAACGTCCTGACTTTC. Amino acids: CASSMMPGGAGGANVLTF. Complete variable domain (other parts from reference TRBV19 and TRBJ2-6): DGGITQSPKYLFRKEGQNVTLSCEQNLNHDAMYWYRQDPGQGLRLIYYSQIVNDFQKGDIAEGYSVSREKKESFPLTVTSAQKNPTAFYLCASSMMPGGAGGANVLTFGAGSRLTVL.

The gene calls are TRBV9 and TRBJ1-1; 9 nucleotides match TRBD1. This CDR3 spans 15 amino acids. The germline V gene encodes CDR1 SGDLS and CDR2 YYNGEE. Trimming at V came to 4 bases and at J to 4 bases, leaving 8 bases not matched to a gene. The CDR3 sequence is CASSPRTGASTEAFF. The CDR3 bases are TGTGCCAGCAGCCCCCGGACAGGGGCTAGCACTGAAGCTTTCTTT.

CDR3 sequence: CASSLWGGTAPETQYF. CDR3 DNA: TGTGCCAGCAGCTTATGGGGAGGGACCGCCCCAGAGACCCAGTACTTC. The genes are TRBV7-7 and TRBJ2-5, with 7 bases matching TRBD2. This CDR3 spans 16 amino acids. Germline CDR1 is SSHAT and CDR2 is FNYEAQ (reference sequence). V was pared by 2 bases and J by 4 bases, with 10 bases of the junction left unmatched.

The genes are TRBV24-1 and TRBJ2-7; D gene unclear. This CDR3 is built from 11 residues. Germline loops: CDR1 KGHDR, CDR2 SFDVKD. Trimming removed 4 bases from V and 4 bases from J, with 4 bases in between. As DNA, the CDR3 is TGTGCCACCAGTGAGGGTTACGAGCAGTACTTC. It codes for CATSEGYEQYF.

This sequence joins TRBV4-3 and TRBJ1-2; possibly TRBD1 for D (6 bases). Germline CDR1 is LGHNA and CDR2 is YSLEER. V was clipped by 0 bases and J by 7 bases, with 12 bases between them. The CDR3 consists of 14 residues. CDR3 DNA sequence: TGCGCCAGCAGCCAAGATGGGGGGGGCGTTGGCTACACCTTC. Translating it yields CASSQDGGGVGYTF.

The V gene is TRBV20-1, the J gene TRBJ2-1; D remains unclear. Trimming shortened V by 3 bases and J by 8 bases, and 8 bases separated the two germline ends. Germline V gives CDR1 DFQATT, CDR2 SNEGSKA (reference sequence). The CDR3 sequence is 11 residues long. Here the CDR3 reads CSARDVDEQFF. The CDR3 DNA sequence: TGCAGTGCTAGGGACGTTGATGAGCAGTTCTTC.

The chain has TRBV7-9 and TRBJ2-1; 9 bases fit TRBD2. CDR1 is SEHNR, CDR2 FQNEAQ, per germline (reference sequence). CDR3 length: 16 residues. V was pared by 3 bases and J by 7 bases, with 10 bases of the junction left unmatched. CDR3 nucleotide sequence: TGTGCCAGCAGCTTTCCGGCTAGCGGGACTTCGAATGAGCAGTTCTTC. Encoded protein: CASSFPASGTSNEQFF. The variable domain in full, completed from reference TRBV7-9 and TRBJ2-1, reads DTGVSQNPRHKITKRGQNVTFRCDPISEHNRLYWYRQTLGQGPEFLTYFQNEAQLEKSRLLSDRFSAERPKGSFSTLEIQRTEQGDSAMYLCASSFPASGTSNEQFFGPGTRLTVL.

This chain connects TRBV7-2 to TRBJ2-7; tentatively, D is TRBD2 (5 bases). The length of the CDR3 is 12 residues. Trimming took off 6 bases at V and 5 bases at J, with 11 bases between the two ends. CDR1 SGHTA and CDR2 FQGNSA come from the germline V gene. The CDR3 region is CASRSDGDEQYF. The CDR3 DNA is TGTGCCAGCAGGTCGGACGGGGACGAGCAGTACTTC.

This clone has just a few counts. This chain links TRBV15 with TRBJ2-1, with 7 bases aligning to TRBD2. The CDR3 contains 17 residues. Germline V gene sequence: CDR1 LNHNV, CDR2 YYDKDF (reference sequence). The V gene end was trimmed by 0 bases and the J gene end by 3 bases; junction bases not matched to a gene: 8. Here the CDR3 reads CATSRDAASGYYNEQFF. The CDR3 DNA sequence: TGTGCCACCAGCAGAGATGCGGCTAGCGGTTACTACAATGAGCAGTTCTTC. Drawing the rest from reference TRBV15 and TRBJ2-1, the complete variable domain is DAMVIQNPRYQVTQFGKPVTLSCSQTLNHNVMYWYQQKSSQAPKLLFHYYDKDFNNEADTPDNFQSRRPNTSFCFLDIRSPGLGDTAMYLCATSRDAASGYYNEQFFGPGTRLTVL.